This T cell receptor (beta chain) stems from a study of beta chain features in type 1 diabetes. CDR1 and CDR2 from the germline V gene are LGHNA and YSLEER. V shed 4 bases and J 4 bases; nucleotides not matched to a gene: 7. CDR3 length: 16 residues. General observations from the study: Type 1 diabetes patients had moderately but significantly shorter TCRB CDR3s in all four CD4+ subsets.

Of note for this clone: What it binds is not known.

Sorted cells reached over 95% purity in every population. What was sequenced were expressed TCRB transcripts, since all of the isolated RNA had been reverse transcribed. Average reads for naive, central memory and regulatory T cell samples were roughly 3.4 million. Repertoires were generated with immunoSEQ multiplex PCR, while TCRdb's copy carries only in-frame clones and drops some. Of 250,000 to 350,000 clones listed, around 15% are singletons. The clonotype comes from a man aged 25-45 years with type 1 diabetes. Sequenced input: naive CD4+ T cells from blood. The V gene is TRBV4-3, the J gene TRBJ2-1; TRBD2 agrees at 10 bases. The CDR3 sequence: CASSRIAGGAYNEQFF. In nucleotides, the CDR3 is TGCGCCAGCAGCCGAATAGCGGGAGGCGCTTACAATGAGCAGTTCTTC.